These 3 T cell receptor beta chains were all obtained from the same sample, sequenced in a study of T cells in women clearing cervical HPV infection. The repertoire was sequenced with immunoSEQ multiplex PCR; TCRdb's copy has only in-frame clones and lacks some. The table gives some 9,800 clones; the top ten clones make up 8.2% of it. Sequences were obtained from blood buffy coat. Every receptor here comes from a woman between 18 and 70 years old with a cervical HPV16 infection that either progressed to CIN3+ or cleared (not recorded which).

On this clone itself: The CDR3 end lies 3 residues beyond the end of the read and is filled in from the germline J gene. The gene calls are TRBV11-2 and TRBJ1-6; D not resolved. CDR1 SGHAT and CDR2 FQNNGV come from the germline V gene. The V and J ends lost 4 bases and 9 bases respectively, with 13 bases between them. This CDR3 comprises 14 residues. The CDR3 loop reads CASSSRDLLSPLHF. Partial CDR3 DNA: TGTGCCAGCAGCTCGCGGGATCTCCTTTCACCC.

With regard to this clone: The CDR3 end lies 3 residues beyond the end of the read and is filled in from the germline J gene. V usage is TRBV2 and J usage is TRBJ2-7; 8 bases line up with TRBD1. The CDR3 runs to 14 residues. The germline gives CDR1 SNHLY, CDR2 FYNNEI. The V and J ends lost 4 bases and 1 base, in that order; junction bases with no gene match: 3. The sequenced CDR3 bases are TGTGCCAGCAGTGGGGACAGGAGGTCCTACGAG. Residues: CASSGDRRSYE. From start to end, the CDR3 is CASSGDRRSYEQYF.

As for this clone: The read ends 3 residues shy of where the CDR3 ends; the end is completed using the germline J gene. The genes are TRBV6-2 or TRBV6-3 and TRBJ2-4; tentatively, D is TRBD1 (5 bases). Germline V gives CDR1 MNHEY, CDR2 SVGEGT. CDR3 length: 13 residues. The covered CDR3 bases are TGTGCCAGCAGACCCGACAGATATCAGCCT. Its translation: CASRPDRYQP. In full, the CDR3 reads CASRPDRYQPQYF.